The 9 T cell receptor beta chains reported below all come from one sample, sequenced in a study of cytomegalovirus exposure and HLA in healthy donors. The study ran its PCR with 60 Vbeta and 13 Jbeta primers. Only in-frame clones appear in the TCRdb table, and some are missing; sequencing was by immunoSEQ multiplex PCR. The sample holds around 130,000 clones; approximately 84% are singletons and the top ten take approximately 1.8%. Sequenced material: PBMCs. Receptors were obtained from a woman aged 40 to 49 in good health and CMV-seronegative.

The chain has TRBV27 and TRBJ1-4; 8 bases are shared with TRBD1. Germline CDR1 reads MNHEY; CDR2 reads SMNVEV (reference sequence). The CDR3 has 17 residues. Germline trimming cut 4 bases from V and 0 bases from J; bases unmatched to any gene: 7. The CDR3 spells CASSSRTGPATNEKLFF. In DNA form, the CDR3 reads TGTGCCAGCAGTTCAAGGACAGGGCCCGCAACTAATGAAAAACTGTTTTTT.

V gene TRBV5-1 combines with J gene TRBJ1-2; a possible D gene is TRBD1 (6 bases). V was clipped by 4 bases and J by 8 bases, with 9 bases between them. CDR1 is SGHRS, CDR2 YFSETQ, per germline. The CDR3 covers 11 residues. CDR3: CASSLDRGYTF. In nucleotides, the CDR3 is TGCGCCAGCAGCCTTGACAGGGGCTACACCTTC.

The J gene is TRBJ2-2, the V gene TRBV9, with 7 bases matching TRBD1. The CDR3 loop spans 14 amino acids. CDR1 and CDR2 (germline): SGDLS, YYNGEE. V trimming: 0 bases; J trimming: 6 bases; junction bases outside the gene matches: 2. This CDR3 is CASSVVQGAGELFF. The CDR3 region has the DNA TGTGCCAGCAGCGTAGTCCAGGGGGCCGGGGAGCTGTTTTTT. Looking up the rest from reference TRBV9 and TRBJ2-2 gives the full variable domain: DSGVTQTPKHLITATGQRVTLRCSPRSGDLSVYWYQQSLDQGLQFLIQYYNGEERAKGNILERFSAQQFPDLHSELNLSSLELGDSALYFCASSVVQGAGELFFGEGSRLTVL.

This rearrangement joins TRBV2 to TRBJ2-2, with D hard to call. This CDR3 contains 13 residues. Trimming shortened V by 0 bases and J by 7 bases, and 6 bases separated the two germline ends. From germline, CDR1 is SNHLY and CDR2 FYNNEI. The CDR3: CASSEAPNGELFF. CDR3 bases: TGTGCCAGCAGTGAAGCCCCCAACGGGGAGCTGTTTTTT.

This rearrangement joins TRBV5-1 to TRBJ1-4; the match to TRBD1 covers 8 bases. V shed 0 bases, J shed 2 bases, and the junction held 9 bases outside the gene matches. Germline V CDR1 and CDR2: SGHRS, YFSETQ. The CDR3 contains 18 residues. The CDR3 region is CASSLAISNRGTNEKLFF. DNA of the CDR3: TGCGCCAGCAGCTTGGCTATTTCAAACAGGGGGACTAATGAAAAACTGTTTTTT.

The chain joins TRBV28 to TRBJ1-3; D is unclear. The CDR3 extends over 12 amino acids. Germline values: CDR1 MDHEN, CDR2 SYDVKM. Trimming took off 6 bases at V and 9 bases at J, with 12 bases between the two ends. In nucleotides, the CDR3 is TGTGCCAGCAGCTCCCCTTACGGCACCATATATTTT. As protein: CASSSPYGTIYF.

This clone was recorded once. The chain has TRBV28 and TRBJ2-7; weak D call: TRBD2 (6 bases). Trimming shortened V by 9 bases and J by 2 bases, and 11 bases separated the two germline ends. The CDR3 spans 12 residues. CDR1 is MDHEN, CDR2 SYDVKM, per germline. The CDR3 nucleotides read TGTGCCAGAGGGACTGACGCCTACGAGCAGTACTTC. It yields the protein CARGTDAYEQYF.

J is TRBJ1-5 and V is TRBV7-6; 7 bases match TRBD1. V lost 1 base and J lost 5; bases outside the gene matches: 8. This CDR3 spans 16 amino acids. Germline V lookup: CDR1 SGHVS, CDR2 FNYEAQ. This chain's CDR3 is CASSLDDREYDQPQHF. CDR3 DNA sequence: TGTGCCAGCAGCTTAGATGACAGGGAATACGATCAGCCCCAGCATTTT.

This chain joins TRBV7-8 and TRBJ2-7, with no clear D. There are 13 residues in the CDR3. Germline loops: CDR1 SGHVS, CDR2 FQNEAQ. Trimming removed 1 base from V and 1 base from J, with 5 bases in between. The CDR3 DNA reads TGTGCCAGCAGCTTAGATTTATCCTACGAGCAGTACTTC. Its translation: CASSLDLSYEQYF.